Only one count was recorded for the clone carrying this TCR beta chain. Its cognate antigen is unknown. The sample comes from a study of a mutant IDH1 vaccine in newly diagnosed glioma. Background on the study: Vaccination followed radiotherapy alone by 4-6 weeks, or accompanied temozolomide cycles. Sex among treated patients split 62.5% male, approximately 40% female; mean age was roughly 40 years. Receipt of radiotherapy, temozolomide, or both preceded the study, and most received both.

The table came from immunoSEQ multiplex PCR; TCRdb's copy has only in-frame clones and leaves some out. The table lists roughly 40,000 clones, 80% to 90% of them singletons. Regarding time point: week 5, during vaccination. One vaccine dose held 300 ug of mutant IDH1 20-mer peptide and came with topical imiquimod. There were new WHO grade 3 or 4 astrocytomas in the donors, and these were IDH1-mutant and ATRX-lost. This receptor was identified in a man aged 35 to 55 with glioma. The sequencing used PBMCs, collected from a glioma patient whose treatment included an IDH1 peptide vaccine.

The DNA for the CDR3 is TGTGCCAGCAGCTCCCAACCACAGGGGGTATCTGGAAACACCATATATTTT. It specifies CASSSQPQGVSGNTIYF. The chain links TRBV7-2 to TRBJ1-3, with 8 bases matching TRBD1. With 4 bases clipped from V and 1 base from J, the junction kept 9 bases outside the gene matches. Germline CDR1 and CDR2: SGHTA and FQGNSA. The CDR3 loop spans 17 amino acids.